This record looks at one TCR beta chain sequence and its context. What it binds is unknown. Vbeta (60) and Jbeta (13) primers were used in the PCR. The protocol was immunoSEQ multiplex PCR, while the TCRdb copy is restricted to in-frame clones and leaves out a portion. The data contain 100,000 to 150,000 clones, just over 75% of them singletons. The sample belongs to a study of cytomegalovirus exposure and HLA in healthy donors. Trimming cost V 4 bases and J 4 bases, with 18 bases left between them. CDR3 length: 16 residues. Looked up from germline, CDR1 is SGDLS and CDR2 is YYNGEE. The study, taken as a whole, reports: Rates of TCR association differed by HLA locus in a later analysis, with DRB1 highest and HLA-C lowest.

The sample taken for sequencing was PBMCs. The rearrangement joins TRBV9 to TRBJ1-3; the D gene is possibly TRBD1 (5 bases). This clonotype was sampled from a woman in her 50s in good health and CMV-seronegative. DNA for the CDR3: TGTGCCAGCAGCCCAGAAGGGACTTACGGAGGAAACACCATATATTTT. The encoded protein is CASSPEGTYGGNTIYF.